This note documents a single TCR beta chain sequence. Its target is not known. This sample is part of a study of naive and memory T cell subsets. Notes on the study in general: In naive cells, over 85% of TCR sequences were seen only once.

An equimolar mix of two oligonucleotides served as the beta constant-region primer for TRBC1 and TRBC2. The ligated cDNA underwent four PCR rounds using SP2 and nested alpha and beta constant-region primers. TCRdb ran MiXCR on the UMI-ligation and nested PCR reads and lists one entry per CDR3 protein. The table shows roughly 140,000 distinct CDR3 sequences, with around 15% occurring only once. After CD4 positive bead selection, the CD4-negative fraction gave CD8 T cells. Unmatched junction bases numbered 22, after V lost 2 bases and J lost 4 bases. CDR3 length: 20 amino acids. Germline CDR1 and CDR2: SEHNR and FQNEAQ (reference sequence).

The source material was naive CD4+ T cells from blood. This chain joins TRBV7-9 and TRBJ1-1, with 7 bases that match TRBD1. The sequence derives from a human donor in good health. In nucleotides, the CDR3 is TGTGCCAGCAGCTTATCCAAGACGACAGGGTCGGATTTCGAAGGCACTGAAGCTTTCTTT. Translation: CASSLSKTTGSDFEGTEAFF.